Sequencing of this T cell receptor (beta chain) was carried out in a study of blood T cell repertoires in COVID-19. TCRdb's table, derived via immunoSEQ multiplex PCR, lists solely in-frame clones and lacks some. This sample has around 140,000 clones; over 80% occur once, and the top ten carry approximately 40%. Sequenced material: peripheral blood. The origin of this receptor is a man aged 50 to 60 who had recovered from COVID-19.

CDR3 amino acids: CASSATGLAGYNEQFF. The CDR3 nucleotides are TGTGCCAGTAGTGCGACGGGACTAGCGGGCTACAATGAGCAGTTCTTC. The chain carries TRBV19 and TRBJ2-1; 12 bases fit TRBD2. V was pared by 5 bases and J by 3 bases, with 5 bases of the junction left unmatched. The CDR3 has 16 residues. In germline, CDR1 is LNHDA, CDR2 SQIVND (reference sequence).